A selection of T cell receptor beta chains follows, all from one sample in a study of blood T cell repertoires in COVID-19. Sequenced by immunoSEQ multiplex PCR; TCRdb stores in-frame clones only, minus some. The repertoire holds more than 150,000 clones, about nine tenths seen once, with under 2.5% in the top ten. Sequences were obtained from peripheral blood. The receptors come from a man aged 65 to 79 with active or convalescent COVID-19. Each CDR3 is given with its conserved first and last residue. The D gene is left open where the match is weak. The size field is filled for only some rows; it gives once, few, many or a size class.

cdr3_aa,cdr3_nt,d_call,clone_size,j_call,v_call
CASSDVQGWDEQFF,TGTGCCAGCAGTGACGTTCAGGGGTGGGATGAGCAGTTCTTC,-,-,TRBJ2-1,TRBV2
CASSYRASPNEQFF,TGTGCCAGCAGTTACCGGGCTAGCCCCAATGAGCAGTTCTTC,-,-,TRBJ2-1,TRBV6-5
CATSDSGWPQHF,TGTGCCACCAGTGATTCGGGGTGGCCCCAGCATTTT,-,-,TRBJ1-5,TRBV24-1
CASSSQGALTEQYF,TGTGCCAGCAGTAGTCAGGGGGCGCTGACCGAGCAGTACTTC,TRBD1,-,TRBJ2-7,TRBV5-5
CSVTSSGRTAFF,TGCAGCGTTACGTCGTCCGGGAGAACAGCTTTCTTT,-,-,TRBJ1-1,TRBV29-1
CASSASGPYEQYF,TGTGCCAGCAGTGCTAGCGGGCCCTACGAGCAGTACTTC,TRBD2,few,TRBJ2-7,TRBV7-2
CASSPTGIATGELFF,TGCGCCAGCAGCCCAACCGGGATCGCGACCGGGGAGCTGTTTTTT,-,once,TRBJ2-2,TRBV5-1
CASSTGLAGAGETQYF,TGTGCCAGCAGCACGGGACTAGCGGGGGCGGGGGAGACCCAGTACTTC,TRBD2,-,TRBJ2-5,TRBV7-2
CASSVGRVEETQYF,TGTGCCAGCAGCGTTGGCAGGGTGGAAGAGACCCAGTACTTC,-,-,TRBJ2-5,TRBV9
CASSVVSLAGPNEQFF,TGTGCCAGCAGCGTAGTGAGTCTAGCGGGCCCCAATGAGCAGTTCTTC,TRBD2,-,TRBJ2-1,TRBV9
CASSKGNPGLAGDEQFF,TGTGCCAGCAGCAAAGGGAACCCGGGACTAGCTGGGGATGAGCAGTTCTTC,-,once,TRBJ2-1,TRBV21-1
CASSLHSGVGIETQYF,TGTGCCAGCAGCCTCCATAGCGGAGTGGGGATTGAGACGCAGTATTTT,-,-,TRBJ2-3,TRBV7-2
CASSPATDLNIQYF,TGCGCCAGCAGTCCCGCCACCGACTTGAACATTCAGTACTTC,-,-,TRBJ2-4,TRBV10-1
CAGTGTGTPGYTF,TGTGCCGGAACCGGGACAGGGACCCCCGGCTACACCTTC,TRBD1,-,TRBJ1-2,TRBV28
CARGTSGRLYNEQFF,TGTGCCAGAGGGACTAGCGGGAGGCTTTACAATGAGCAGTTCTTC,TRBD2,-,TRBJ2-1,TRBV28
CAWSRVTGGSDTQYF,TGTGCCTGGAGCCGGGTGACAGGCGGATCGGATACGCAGTATTTT,-,once,TRBJ2-3,TRBV30
CASSYTFGAGDREKLFF,-,-,-,TRBJ1-4,TRBV6-2/TRBV6-3
CASSWGTGVTDTQYF,TGTGCCAGTAGTTGGGGGACAGGGGTCACAGATACGCAGTATTTT,TRBD1,-,TRBJ2-3,TRBV19
CASSELRFHEQYF,TGTGCCAGCAGCGAACTTAGATTTCACGAGCAGTACTTC,-,-,TRBJ2-7,TRBV2
CASSIALATDTQYF,TGTGCCAGTAGTATCGCCTTGGCCACAGATACGCAGTATTTT,-,-,TRBJ2-3,TRBV19
CASSPNYRGHTDTQYF,TGCGCCAGCAGCCCTAATTACAGGGGACACACAGATACGCAGTATTTT,TRBD1,-,TRBJ2-3,TRBV4-3
CASSFSYRDRGLSNQPQHF,TGTGCCAGTAGTTTCTCATACCGGGACAGGGGGCTAAGCAATCAGCCCCAGCATTTT,TRBD1,few,TRBJ1-5,TRBV19
CASSSRQGEQFF,TGTGCCAGCAGCTCTCGACAGGGCGAGCAGTTCTTC,TRBD1,-,TRBJ2-1,TRBV7-9
CARSSGSQETQYF,TGTGCCAGAAGCTCGGGGTCCCAAGAGACCCAGTACTTC,-,-,TRBJ2-5,TRBV7-5
CASSPRRASSTNTGELFF,TGTGCCAGCTCACCCCGTCGAGCTAGCAGCACGAACACCGGGGAGCTGTTTTTT,-,-,TRBJ2-2,TRBV18
CASSEGQGFYNEQFF,TGTGCCAGTAGTGAGGGACAGGGCTTCTACAATGAGCAGTTCTTC,TRBD1,-,TRBJ2-1,TRBV19
CASSSLPSGGGYSNQPQHF,TGTGCCAGCTCAAGTTTACCCTCAGGCGGGGGATATAGCAATCAGCCCCAGCATTTT,-,-,TRBJ1-5,TRBV18
CASSRSLNLNTEAFF,TGCGCCAGCAGCCGATCTCTTAATCTAAACACTGAAGCTTTCTTT,-,-,TRBJ1-1,TRBV5-1
CASSQLPIGSKFF,TGTGCCAGCAGCCAATTACCCATCGGGAGTAAGTTCTTC,-,-,TRBJ2-1,TRBV14
CASSRHPAGDRTDTQYF,TGTGCCAGCAGCCGCCACCCAGCGGGGGATCGCACAGATACGCAGTATTTT,TRBD2,-,TRBJ2-3,TRBV14
CASRLVQGQYGYTF,TGTGCCAGCAGATTAGTACAGGGGCAGTATGGCTACACCTTC,TRBD1,once,TRBJ1-2,TRBV2
CASSEPAGGFNSPLHF,TGTGCCAGCAGTGAACCGGCAGGGGGATTTAATTCACCCCTCCACTTT,TRBD1,-,TRBJ1-6,TRBV6-1